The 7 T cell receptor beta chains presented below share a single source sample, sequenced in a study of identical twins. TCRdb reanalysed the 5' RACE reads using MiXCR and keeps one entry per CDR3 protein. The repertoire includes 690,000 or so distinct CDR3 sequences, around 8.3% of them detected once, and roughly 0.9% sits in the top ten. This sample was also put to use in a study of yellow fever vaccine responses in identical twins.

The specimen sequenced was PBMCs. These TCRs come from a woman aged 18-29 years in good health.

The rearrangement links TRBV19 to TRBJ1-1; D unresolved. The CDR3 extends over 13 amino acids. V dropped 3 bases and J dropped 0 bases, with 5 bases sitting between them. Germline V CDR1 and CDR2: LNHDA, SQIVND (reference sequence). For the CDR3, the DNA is TGTGCCAGTAGTATCGTGGTGAACACTGAAGCTTTCTTT. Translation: CASSIVVNTEAFF. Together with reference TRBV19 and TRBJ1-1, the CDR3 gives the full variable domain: DGGITQSPKYLFRKEGQNVTLSCEQNLNHDAMYWYRQDPGQGLRLIYYSQIVNDFQKGDIAEGYSVSREKKESFPLTVTSAQKNPTAFYLCASSIVVNTEAFFGQGTRLTVV.

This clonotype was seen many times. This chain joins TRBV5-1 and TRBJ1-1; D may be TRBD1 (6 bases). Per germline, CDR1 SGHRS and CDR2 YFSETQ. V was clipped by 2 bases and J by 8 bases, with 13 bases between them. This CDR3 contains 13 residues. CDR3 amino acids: CASSLQGVQEAFF. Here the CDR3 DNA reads TGCGCCAGCAGCTTACAGGGTGTCCAGGAAGCTTTCTTT.

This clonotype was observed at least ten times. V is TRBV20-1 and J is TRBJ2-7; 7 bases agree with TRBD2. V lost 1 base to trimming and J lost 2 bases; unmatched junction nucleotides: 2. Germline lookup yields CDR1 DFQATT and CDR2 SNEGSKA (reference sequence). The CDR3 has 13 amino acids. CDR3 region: CSARGDYTYEQYF. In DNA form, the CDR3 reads TGCAGTGCTAGAGGGGACTACACCTACGAGCAGTACTTC.

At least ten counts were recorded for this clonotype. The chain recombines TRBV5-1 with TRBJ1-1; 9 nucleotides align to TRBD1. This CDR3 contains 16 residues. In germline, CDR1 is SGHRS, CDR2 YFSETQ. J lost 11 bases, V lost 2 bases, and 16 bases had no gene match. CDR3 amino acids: CASSFGRAGQGLRAFF. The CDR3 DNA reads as TGCGCCAGCAGCTTTGGACGGGCGGGACAGGGACTAAGGGCTTTCTTT.

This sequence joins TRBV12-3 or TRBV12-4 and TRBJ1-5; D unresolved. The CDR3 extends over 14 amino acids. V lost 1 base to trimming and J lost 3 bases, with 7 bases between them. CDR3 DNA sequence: TGTGCCAGCAGTTTAGGAGGGTTCAATCAGCCCCAGCATTTT. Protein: CASSLGGFNQPQHF.

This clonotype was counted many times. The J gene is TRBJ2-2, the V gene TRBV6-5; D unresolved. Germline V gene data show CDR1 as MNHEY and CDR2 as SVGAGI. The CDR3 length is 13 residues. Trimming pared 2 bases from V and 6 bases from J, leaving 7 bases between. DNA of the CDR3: TGTGCCAGCAGTTACGTAGCCGCCGGGGAGCTGTTTTTT. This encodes CASSYVAAGELFF.

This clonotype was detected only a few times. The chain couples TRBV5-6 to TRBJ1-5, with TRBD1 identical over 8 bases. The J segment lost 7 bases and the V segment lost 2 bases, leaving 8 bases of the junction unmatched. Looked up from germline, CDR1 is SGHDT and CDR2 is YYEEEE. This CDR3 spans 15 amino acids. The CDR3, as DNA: TGTGCCAGCAGCTTTTGGGGACAGGTGTGGCAGCCCCAGCATTTT. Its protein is CASSFWGQVWQPQHF.